This record concerns one T cell receptor beta chain sequence. As yet, its antigen is unknown. With a much larger clone just one base away, this may be a read error. The sample belongs to a study of blood T cells in healthy people across ages. Study in general: Template-switching capture recovered about one barcoded beta molecule per two T cells.

Overall study results and limits: In these data, TCR beta diversity tracked strongly with naive T cell percentage.

Germline V CDR1 and CDR2: SGDLS, YYNGEE. There are 15 residues in the CDR3. Germline trimming cut 4 bases from V and 8 bases from J; bases unmatched to any gene: 9. A J-beta primer mix and a sample-barcoded 5' primer were used in a second PCR of about 7 to 12 cycles. Each of the cDNA molecules was tagged by a template-switch adaptor with 12 random nucleotides. Each single sample gave us at least 2.5 million CDR3-containing paired-end reads. TCRdb processed the 5' RACE reads anew with MiXCR; each CDR3 protein has one entry. In the table there are around 870,000 distinct CDR3 sequences, 29% of which are singletons.

This chain links TRBV9 with TRBJ2-4, with TRBD1 identical over 10 bases. This clonotype was sampled from a woman of 80 years or more in good health. Sequenced input: blood. Here the CDR3 DNA reads TGTGCCAGCAGCCCCCGGGACAGGGGCAGTTACATTCAGTACTTC. This encodes CASSPRDRGSYIQYF.